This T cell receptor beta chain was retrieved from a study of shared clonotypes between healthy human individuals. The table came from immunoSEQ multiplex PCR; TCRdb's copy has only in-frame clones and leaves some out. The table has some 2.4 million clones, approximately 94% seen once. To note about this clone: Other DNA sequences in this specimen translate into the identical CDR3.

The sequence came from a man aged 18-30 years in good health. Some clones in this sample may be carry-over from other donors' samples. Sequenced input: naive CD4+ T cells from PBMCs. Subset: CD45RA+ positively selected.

The CDR3 bases are TGCGCCAGCAGCCGACAGGGGGCGAACACTGAAGCTTTCTTT. It codes for CASSRQGANTEAFF. The chain combines TRBV5-1 with TRBJ1-1; 10 bases match TRBD1. J was trimmed by 1 base and V by 4 bases; bases with no gene match: 1. The CDR3 sequence is 14 residues long. Germline-derived CDR1 and CDR2 are SGHRS and YFSETQ.